Listed here are 23 T cell receptor beta chains from one sample, sequenced in a study of post-analysis software for immune sequencing data. Their antigens are not known. The TCR beta cDNA libraries carried unique molecular identifiers. TCRdb ran MiXCR on the PCR reads and lists one entry per CDR3 protein. The sample lists 650,000 to 850,000 distinct CDR3 sequences, approximately 57% seen once, with approximately 4.5% in the top ten. Study-wide results and limits: Patients used about 5 TRBV segments, including TRBV5-6, TRBV5-1 and TRBV20-1, more often than controls.

Sequencing input: blood. All receptors come from a girl aged 10 to 17 with multiple sclerosis.

This chain joins TRBV20-1 and TRBJ1-6; D uncertain. CDR1 is DFQATT and CDR2 is SNEGSKA in the germline V gene (reference sequence). The CDR3 loop spans 14 amino acids. Trimming removed 0 bases from V and 7 bases from J, with 10 bases in between. The CDR3 is CSARDRGFNSPLHF. CDR3 bases: TGCAGTGCTAGAGATCGGGGTTTCAATTCACCCCTCCACTTT.

V gene TRBV29-1 combines with J gene TRBJ1-5, with D maybe TRBD1 (6 bases). CDR1 SQVTM and CDR2 ANQGSEA come from the germline V gene. This CDR3 contains 12 residues. V lost 6 bases to trimming and J lost 6 bases, with 12 bases between them. CDR3 in amino acids: CSVKGGGQPQHF. The CDR3 DNA reads TGCAGCGTAAAGGGAGGGGGTCAGCCCCAGCATTTT.

The chain links TRBV7-8 to TRBJ2-4; TRBD2 matches at 11 bases. The J call is in doubt because the DNA end fits TRBJ2-7 better. The CDR3 extends over 19 amino acids. From germline, CDR1 is SGHVS and CDR2 FQNEAQ. DNA of the CDR3: TGTGCCAGCAGCTTAGCACAACTAGCGGGGGCCGCATTAACGTACGAGCAGTACTTC. This codes for CASSLAQLAGAALTYEQYF.

The chain combines TRBV4-1 with TRBJ2-3; D might be TRBD2 (5 bases). Germline V gene lookup returns CDR1 MGHRA and CDR2 YSYEKL. The CDR3 consists of 15 residues. The V and J ends lost 4 bases and 1 base respectively, with 12 bases between them. CDR3: CASSPMSGGTDTQYF. In DNA, the CDR3 is TGCGCCAGCAGCCCTATGAGCGGAGGCACAGATACGCAGTATTTT.

The chain links TRBV2 to TRBJ2-2; the D gene is possibly TRBD1 (6 bases). Germline V gene lookup returns CDR1 SNHLY and CDR2 FYNNEI. V lost 5 bases and J lost 6, with 16 bases in between. The length of the CDR3 is 15 residues. As DNA, the CDR3 is TGTGCCAGCAGTCGGACAGACCTCTTCTCCGGGGAGCTGTTTTTT. The encoded protein is CASSRTDLFSGELFF.

This clonotype was observed a single time. This chain links TRBV9 with TRBJ1-2, with TRBD1 identical over 7 bases. V was pared by 3 bases and J by 3 bases, with 5 bases of the junction left unmatched. The CDR3 consists of 14 residues. Looked up from germline, CDR1 is SGDLS and CDR2 is YYNGEE. CDR3 amino acids: CASSATGSHYGYTF. Here the CDR3 DNA reads TGTGCCAGCAGCGCGACAGGGTCTCACTATGGCTACACCTTC. Full variable domain (outside the CDR3, taken from reference TRBV9 and TRBJ1-2): DSGVTQTPKHLITATGQRVTLRCSPRSGDLSVYWYQQSLDQGLQFLIQYYNGEERAKGNILERFSAQQFPDLHSELNLSSLELGDSALYFCASSATGSHYGYTFGSGTRLTVV.

This clonotype was recorded a few times. The chain uses TRBV7-9 and TRBJ2-7, with D possibly matching TRBD2 (6 bases). Germline V gives CDR1 SEHNR, CDR2 FQNEAQ (reference sequence). This CDR3 spans 20 amino acids. V was shortened by 5 bases and J by 3 bases, with 32 bases between the two germline ends. CDR3: CASSPRHPPVLGGSHYEQYF. The CDR3 region has the DNA TGTGCCAGCAGCCCAAGGCATCCCCCTGTGTTAGGAGGGTCCCACTACGAGCAGTACTTC.

V gene TRBV7-8 combines with J gene TRBJ2-7; the D gene is possibly TRBD2 (6 bases). The CDR3 length is 15 residues. Germline V CDR1 and CDR2: SGHVS, FQNEAQ. V was trimmed by 5 bases and J by 0 bases, leaving 14 bases between them. The CDR3 coding sequence is TGTGCCAGCAGCCACGGGACTGCGAGCTCCTACGAGCAGTACTTC. This sequence encodes CASSHGTASSYEQYF.

Points on this clonotype: A much larger clone sits a single nucleotide away, making a read error possible. This chain uses TRBV13 with TRBJ2-5; D is perhaps TRBD2 (5 bases). Trimming left V 5 bases short and J 2 bases short, with 9 bases between. Germline V gives CDR1 PRHDT, CDR2 FYEKMQ (reference sequence). CDR3 size: 13 residues. CDR3 residues: CASSPWEQETQYF. CDR3 DNA: TGTGCCAGCAGCCCCTGGGAGCAAGAGACCCAGTACTTC. The entire variable domain, with the rest obtained from reference TRBV13 and TRBJ2-5, is as follows: AAGVIQSPRHLIKEKRETATLKCYPIPRHDTVYWYQQGPGQDPQFLISFYEKMQSDKGSIPDRFSAQQFSDYHSELNMSSLELGDSALYFCASSPWEQETQYFGPGTRLLVL.

The genes are TRBV20-1 and TRBJ2-5, with D possibly called TRBD1 or TRBD2 (5 bases each). The last part of the DNA fits TRBJ2-7 better; the J call may be wrong. Germline V gene sequence: CDR1 DFQATT, CDR2 SNEGSKA (reference sequence). CDR3 length equals 16 residues. The CDR3 sequence: CSARELGDPFPYEQYF. For the CDR3, the DNA is TGCAGTGCTAGAGAGCTGGGGGATCCATTCCCCTACGAGCAGTACTTC.

The rearrangement joins TRBV29-1 to TRBJ1-2; D gene ambiguous. The length of the CDR3 is 13 residues. CDR1 and CDR2 from the germline V gene are SQVTM and ANQGSEA. V was trimmed by 3 bases and J by 8 bases, leaving 16 bases between them. The CDR3 DNA reads as TGCAGCGTTGAGGGCAGAGGACCGCACGGCTACACCTTC. Translated, it gives CSVEGRGPHGYTF.

This chain connects TRBV7-2 to TRBJ2-2, with D perhaps matching TRBD1 (6 bases). This CDR3 has 15 residues. Looked up from germline, CDR1 is SGHTA and CDR2 is FQGNSA. Trimming left V 6 bases short and J 2 bases short, with 13 bases between. In DNA, the CDR3 is TGTGCCAGCAGGTTCACAGGGCGAAACACCGGGGAGCTGTTTTTT. It translates to CASRFTGRNTGELFF.

The chain recombines TRBV7-2 with TRBJ2-5, with 8 positions matching TRBD1. In germline, CDR1 is SGHTA, CDR2 FQGNSA. The CDR3 covers 15 residues. J lost 5 bases, V lost 2 bases, and 7 bases had no gene match. The CDR3 DNA reads as TGTGCCAGCAGCTTATGGACAGGGCCTCGGGAGACCCAGTACTTC. Protein product: CASSLWTGPRETQYF.

J is TRBJ1-2 and V is TRBV6-5; 7 bases are a match to TRBD1. V trimming: 0 bases; J trimming: 8 bases; junction bases outside the gene matches: 18. Per the germline V gene, CDR1 is MNHEY and CDR2 is SVGAGI. CDR3 length: 18 amino acids. CDR3 DNA sequence: TGTGCCAGCAGTTACTCGTTCGTCAAACAGGGGCCCGTACCGGGCTACACCTTC. Translated, it gives CASSYSFVKQGPVPGYTF.

V and J are TRBV3-1 and TRBJ2-7, with 10 bases lining up with TRBD2. The J call is in doubt because the DNA end fits TRBJ2-4 better. CDR3 size: 18 residues. Germline assignment: CDR1 LGHDT and CDR2 YNNKEL (reference sequence). In DNA form, the CDR3 reads TGTGCCAGCAGCCAAGATGCTCTAGCGGGAGTGGGGAGGGGCATTCAGTACTTC. Residues: CASSQDALAGVGRGIQYF.

There are a few counts of this clonotype. This chain joins TRBV5-1 and TRBJ2-5; TRBD2 might be the D (6 bases). The germline V and J ends were trimmed by 4 bases and 5 bases, with 12 bases remaining between them. The CDR3 has 13 residues. Germline V gene data show CDR1 as SGHRS and CDR2 as YFSETQ. CDR3 protein: CASSVPGRETQYF. DNA of the CDR3: TGCGCCAGCAGCGTACCGGGGAGGGAGACCCAGTACTTC.

This clonotype was seen a handful of times. J is TRBJ1-1 and V is TRBV5-1, with a possible D match to TRBD1 (6 bases). CDR1 SGHRS and CDR2 YFSETQ come from the germline V gene. V was pared by 5 bases and J by 5 bases, with 10 bases between. This CDR3 is built from 12 residues. Here the CDR3 DNA reads TGCGCCAGCAGTCAGGGGAGGACTGAAGCTTTCTTT. It encodes CASSQGRTEAFF.

This sequence joins TRBV7-8 and TRBJ1-5; the D gene is possibly TRBD1 (6 bases). Trimming pared 1 base from V and 3 bases from J, leaving 31 bases between. Germline CDR1 and CDR2: SGHVS and FQNEAQ. The CDR3 has 22 amino acids. CDR3 loop: CASSLVVGRGASDTVINQPQHF. CDR3 bases: TGTGCCAGCAGCTTAGTGGTGGGTCGGGGGGCGAGTGATACTGTAATCAATCAGCCCCAGCATTTT.

The genes are TRBV29-1 and TRBJ1-1; D is uncertain. Trimming left V 5 bases short and J 11 bases short, with 15 bases between. The CDR3 sequence is 11 residues long. Germline V lookup: CDR1 SQVTM, CDR2 ANQGSEA. The CDR3 here is CSVNGLIGAFF. The CDR3 nucleotides are TGCAGCGTTAACGGACTGATCGGTGCTTTCTTT. Together with reference TRBV29-1 and TRBJ1-1, the CDR3 gives the full variable domain: SAVISQKPSRDICQRGTSLTIQCQVDSQVTMMFWYRQQPGQSLTLIATANQGSEATYESGFVIDKFPISRPNLTFSTLTVSNMSPEDSSIYLCSVNGLIGAFFGQGTRLTVV.

Points on this clonotype: Its ends do not fully match the called genes, so a read error is possible. The chain couples TRBV6-1 to TRBJ2-5; 8 bases map to TRBD1. CDR1 is MNHNS, CDR2 SASEGT, per germline. The CDR3 runs to 16 residues. The CDR3 reads CASSETLAGGLEIQYF. The CDR3 region has the DNA TGTGCCAGCAGTGAAACTCTGGCAGGGGGCTTGGAGATCCAGTACTTC.

This chain joins TRBV29-1 and TRBJ2-2; D is perhaps TRBD1 or TRBD2 (5 bases each). V was cut by 7 bases and J by 1 base, with 16 bases left in between. Germline V CDR1 and CDR2: SQVTM, ANQGSEA. This CDR3 has 15 residues. CDR3 region: CSAVGTPWNTGELFF. The CDR3 nucleotides read TGCAGCGCAGTGGGGACCCCTTGGAACACCGGGGAGCTGTTTTTT.

The chain carries TRBV4-2 and TRBJ2-2; the D gene is possibly TRBD1 (6 bases). The germline V gene encodes CDR1 LGHNA and CDR2 YNFKEQ. CDR3 length equals 16 residues. Trimming removed 0 bases at V and 0 bases at J, with 8 bases between. The DNA of the CDR3 is TGTGCCAGCAGCCAAGATGCAGGGGCGAACACCGGGGAGCTGTTTTTT. It codes for CASSQDAGANTGELFF.

This chain joins TRBV29-1 and TRBJ2-1; 9 bases are a match to TRBD2. Germline V gene data show CDR1 as SQVTM and CDR2 as ANQGSEA. The CDR3 is 13 amino acids. V was pared by 6 bases and J by 8 bases, with 8 bases of the junction left unmatched. The CDR3 loop is CSVTSGNPDEQFF. The CDR3 DNA reads as TGCAGCGTGACTAGCGGTAATCCGGATGAGCAGTTCTTC.